The T cell receptor beta chain described here comes from a study of molecular identifiers for immune sequencing clone quantification. CDR3 length: 15 residues. V shed 3 bases and J shed 4 bases, with 14 bases lying between them. Germline V gives CDR1 KGHDR, CDR2 SFDVKD. This clonotype was found a few times. Its antigen remains unidentified. Each CDR3 protein gets one entry after TCRdb re-called the PCR reads with MiXCR. The table has 400,000 to 600,000 distinct CDR3 sequences, roughly a fifth seen once. Regarding the study as a whole: Highly expanded clones may be undercounted when identical TCR molecules share barcodes.

The material sequenced was naive CD8+ T cells from blood, with Jurkat cell RNA spiked in. As to subset: FACS-sorted CD8+CD4-CCR7+CD45RA+ naive T cells. This TCR came from a human donor in good health. Some libraries in this study had Jurkat cell RNA spiked in. The chain carries TRBV24-1 and TRBJ1-2; D may be TRBD1 (5 bases). CDR3 sequence reads: CATSDASGTPYGYTF. CDR3 coding DNA: TGTGCCACCAGTGATGCATCTGGGACGCCCTATGGCTACACCTTC.